Listed below are T cell receptor beta chains from one sample, sequenced in a study of identical twins. Via MiXCR, TCRdb re-called the 5' RACE reads, giving one row per CDR3 protein. The repertoire has 450,000 to 650,000 distinct CDR3 sequences, over 8.5% of them found once; the top ten carry roughly 3.2%. The data also belong to a second study, concerning yellow fever vaccine responses in identical twins.

The sample taken for sequencing was PBMCs. The receptors stem from a woman aged 18-29 years in good health. Both conserved end residues are part of each CDR3. A D gene is named only where the DNA matches it firmly. A row's size may be missing; if present it is once, few, many or a size class.

TRBV12-3/TRBV12-4	TRBD1	few	TRBJ2-1	CASRAGTDNEQFF	TGTGCCAGCAGGGCCGGGACAGACAATGAGCAGTTCTTC
TRBV4-1	TRBD2	many	TRBJ2-1	CASSRQRESSYNEQFF	TGCGCCAGCAGCCGTCAGCGGGAGAGCTCCTACAATGAGCAGTTCTTC
TRBV7-8	TRBD1	few	TRBJ2-3	CASSTGTGGTDTQYF	TGTGCCAGCAGCACCGGGACAGGGGGAACAGATACGCAGTATTTT
TRBV20-1	TRBD2	NA	TRBJ2-2	CSGRTSGRTGELFF	TGCAGTGGAAGGACTAGCGGGAGGACCGGGGAGCTGTTTTTT
TRBV27	NA	few	TRBJ2-6	CASSLYTGTGANVLTF	TGTGCCAGCAGTTTATACACAGGGACCGGGGCCAACGTCCTGACTTTC
TRBV6-2/TRBV6-3	NA	few	TRBJ1-1	CASSYSIVGSTEAFF	TGTGCCAGCAGTTACTCGATAGTAGGGAGCACTGAAGCTTTCTTT
TRBV6-1	NA	few	TRBJ1-5	CASSEDNRGNQPQHF	TGTGCCAGCAGTGAAGATAACAGGGGCAATCAGCCCCAGCATTTT
TRBV5-1	TRBD1	many	TRBJ2-3	CASSAGQAFPDTQYF	TGCGCCAGCAGCGCCGGACAGGCATTTCCAGATACGCAGTATTTT
TRBV7-2	NA	NA	TRBJ2-1	CASSSLRGLHEQFF	TGTGCCAGCAGCTCGCTCCGGGGGCTGCATGAGCAGTTCTTC
TRBV4-3	TRBD2	NA	TRBJ2-7	CASSQDRFGGLAFYEQYF	TGCGCCAGCAGCCAAGATCGCTTCGGGGGACTAGCGTTCTACGAGCAGTACTTC
TRBV5-1	NA	few	TRBJ1-1	CASSLRGVRDSTEAFF	TGCGCCAGCAGCTTGAGGGGCGTCAGGGATTCCACTGAAGCTTTCTTT
TRBV7-2	TRBD2	few	TRBJ2-1	CASSFSGTSPNEQFF	TGTGCCAGCAGCTTCTCCGGGACTAGTCCTAATGAGCAGTTCTTC
TRBV29-1	TRBD2	many	TRBJ2-1	CSLGGASGGTENEQFF	TGCAGCCTGGGGGGAGCTAGCGGGGGAACGGAGAATGAGCAGTTCTTC
TRBV7-2	TRBD1	many	TRBJ1-6	CASSLGWDSYNSPLHF	TGTGCCAGCAGCTTAGGATGGGACAGCTATAATTCACCCCTCCACTTT
TRBV9	NA	few	TRBJ1-2	CASSVDLQVDYGYTF	TGTGCCAGCAGCGTAGATTTACAGGTAGACTATGGCTACACCTTC
TRBV6-1	NA	few	TRBJ2-2	CASSIEGSGELFF	TGTGCCAGCAGTATAGAGGGATCCGGGGAGCTGTTTTTT
TRBV20-1	NA	NA	TRBJ2-5	CSARVNRGETQYF	TGCAGTGCTAGAGTTAACCGGGGAGAGACCCAGTACTTC
TRBV6-5	NA	NA	TRBJ1-5	CASFGLQPQHF	TGTGCCAGCTTCGGGCTCCAGCCCCAGCATTTT
TRBV20-1	NA	NA	TRBJ1-1	CSARDNRVLKAEAFF	TGCAGTGCTAGAGATAATCGAGTACTTAAGGCTGAAGCTTTCTTT
TRBV2	NA	NA	TRBJ1-1	CASSQGSRMNTEAFF	TGTGCCAGCAGTCAGGGGAGCCGGATGAACACTGAAGCTTTCTTT
TRBV4-3	TRBD2	once	TRBJ2-7	CASSQDLGLAGDEQYF	TGCGCCAGCAGCCAAGATCTCGGACTAGCGGGAGACGAGCAGTACTTC
TRBV19	TRBD1	many	TRBJ1-5	CASRQGAQPQHF	TGTGCCAGCCGGCAGGGGGCCCAGCCCCAGCATTTT
TRBV5-1	TRBD2	NA	TRBJ2-1	CASSLTGTSGINYNEGQFF	TGCGCCAGCAGCTTGACCGGGACTAGCGGGATTAATTACAATGAAGGGCAGTTCTTC
TRBV7-2	TRBD2	NA	TRBJ2-1	CASSGTSGVYNEQFF	TGTGCCAGCAGCGGGACTAGCGGGGTCTACAATGAGCAGTTCTTC
TRBV29-1	TRBD1	many	TRBJ2-6	CSVENMTGNGANVLTF	TGCAGCGTTGAAAACATGACAGGGAACGGGGCCAACGTCCTGACTTTC
TRBV12-3/TRBV12-4	TRBD1	NA	TRBJ2-1	CASKTGQLAHEQFF	TGTGCCAGCAAAACGGGACAGCTTGCCCATGAGCAGTTCTTC
TRBV15	NA	many	TRBJ2-3	CATSSKGDPTDTQYF	TGTGCCACCAGCAGTAAGGGGGACCCGACAGATACGCAGTATTTT
TRBV7-9	TRBD2	few	TRBJ2-3	CASSPFSGSWADTQYF	TGTGCCAGCAGCCCATTTAGCGGGAGTTGGGCAGATACGCAGTATTTT
TRBV20-1	NA	few	TRBJ2-5	CSARHLRDHPYF	TGCAGTGCCAGACACCTCCGGGACCACCCGTACTTC
TRBV7-3	TRBD1	NA	TRBJ2-2	CASSVDGTGVFPGELFF	TGTGCCAGCAGCGTAGACGGGACAGGGGTTTTTCCCGGGGAGCTGTTTTTT
TRBV5-6	NA	many	TRBJ1-4	CASSLDQLSEKLFF	TGTGCCAGCAGCTTGGATCAATTGAGTGAAAAACTGTTTTTT
TRBV3-1	TRBD2	few	TRBJ2-7	CASSQFSGMKSYEQYF	TGTGCCAGCAGCCAGTTTAGCGGGATGAAGTCCTACGAGCAGTACTTC
TRBV4-2	TRBD2	few	TRBJ2-3	CASSQDLGLAGGDTQYF	TGTGCCAGCAGCCAAGACCTCGGACTAGCGGGGGGCGATACGCAGTATTTT
TRBV12-3/TRBV12-4	NA	many	TRBJ2-2	CASIQGGQNTGELFF	TGTGCCAGCATCCAGGGGGGTCAGAACACCGGGGAGCTGTTTTTT
TRBV29-1	TRBD2	few	TRBJ2-1	CSVVPSGGDNEQFF	TGCAGCGTCGTTCCTAGCGGGGGAGACAATGAGCAGTTCTTC